Listed here are 17 T cell receptor beta chains from one sample, sequenced in a study of control samples from healthy donors and cancer patients. Libraries were prepared by immunoSEQ multiplex PCR; TCRdb keeps only in-frame clonotypes and omits some of them. The table lists under 150,000 clones, approximately 91% of them singletons. Sequencing used blood. These receptors all come from a man aged 25 to 40 in good health.

The V call is TRBV7-9, the J call TRBJ1-1; D is unclear. V was shortened by 2 bases and J by 0 bases, with 7 bases between the two germline ends. Germline V CDR1 and CDR2: SEHNR, FQNEAQ (reference sequence). This CDR3 contains 14 residues. CDR3 coding DNA: TGTGCCAGCAGCTTAACCTCAGTGAACACTGAAGCTTTCTTT. Encoded protein: CASSLTSVNTEAFF. The full variable domain, with the rest looked up from reference TRBV7-9 and TRBJ1-1, is DTGVSQNPRHKITKRGQNVTFRCDPISEHNRLYWYRQTLGQGPEFLTYFQNEAQLEKSRLLSDRFSAERPKGSFSTLEIQRTEQGDSAMYLCASSLTSVNTEAFFGQGTRLTVV.

This rearrangement joins TRBV4-3 to TRBJ2-1; D is possibly TRBD2 (5 bases). V was pared by 1 base and J by 6 bases, with 10 bases between. The CDR3 totals 14 residues. Germline V gene lookup returns CDR1 LGHNA and CDR2 YSLEER. Here the CDR3 reads CASSQASSFNEQFF. CDR3 nucleotide sequence: TGCGCCAGCAGCCAAGCGTCTAGCTTCAATGAGCAGTTCTTC.

This chain uses TRBV24-1 with TRBJ2-7; tentatively, D is TRBD2 (6 bases). The CDR3 is made up of 13 amino acids. V shed 4 bases and J shed 3 bases, with 9 bases lying between them. Germline V CDR1 and CDR2: KGHDR, SFDVKD. CDR3 residues: CATSDGSLYEQYF. CDR3 nucleotide sequence: TGTGCCACCAGTGACGGGAGCCTCTACGAGCAGTACTTC.

The V call is TRBV5-1, the J call TRBJ2-2, with D perhaps matching TRBD2 (6 bases). The V end was cut by 0 bases, the J end by 7 bases, with 10 bases between. The germline V gene encodes CDR1 SGHRS and CDR2 YFSETQ. This CDR3 is 14 amino acids long. In nucleotides, the CDR3 is TGCGCCAGCAGCTTGGACGGGAGTGTCGGGGAGCTGTTTTTT. Protein sequence: CASSLDGSVGELFF.

The chain joins TRBV5-1 to TRBJ2-3, with 11 positions matching TRBD2. The germline gives CDR1 SGHRS, CDR2 YFSETQ. The CDR3 runs to 16 residues. The J segment lost 2 bases and the V segment lost 4 bases, leaving 6 bases of the junction unmatched. CDR3 in DNA: TGCGCCAGCAGCCCGGGGACTAGCGGCCCCACAGATACGCAGTATTTT. This sequence encodes CASSPGTSGPTDTQYF.

This sequence joins TRBV4-1 and TRBJ2-7; D might be TRBD1 (6 bases). The CDR3 has 15 amino acids. V dropped 0 bases and J dropped 3 bases, with 12 bases sitting between them. CDR1 is MGHRA and CDR2 is YSYEKL in the germline V gene. In DNA form, the CDR3 reads TGCGCCAGCAGCCAAGATCAGGGGCCTGTCTACGAGCAGTACTTC. Its protein is CASSQDQGPVYEQYF.

The chain uses TRBV2 and TRBJ2-3; no clear D. CDR3 size: 14 residues. Germline-derived CDR1 and CDR2 are SNHLY and FYNNEI. V was shortened by 3 bases and J by 1 base, with 8 bases between the two germline ends. The CDR3 region has the DNA TGTGCCAGCAGTGATTTGGTACGCACAGATACGCAGTATTTT. This encodes CASSDLVRTDTQYF.

The chain recombines TRBV6-6 with TRBJ1-6; D is possibly TRBD1 (6 bases). The CDR3 spans 15 residues. Germline V gene lookup returns CDR1 MNHNY and CDR2 SVGAGI (reference sequence). Trimming removed 5 bases from V and 7 bases from J, with 15 bases in between. This CDR3 reads CASSPDRGGNSPLHF. The DNA of the CDR3 is TGTGCCAGCAGTCCAGATAGGGGGGGCAATTCACCCCTCCACTTT.

The chain recombines TRBV5-6 with TRBJ2-2; D tentatively reads TRBD1 or TRBD2 (5 bases each). Germline CDR1 SGHDT, CDR2 YYEEEE. The CDR3 extends over 16 amino acids. The germline V and J ends were trimmed by 0 bases and 3 bases, with 12 bases remaining between them. The DNA for the CDR3 is TGTGCCAGCAGCTTGGATCGGGGACGGTACACCGGGGAGCTGTTTTTT. Its protein product is CASSLDRGRYTGELFF.

The V call is TRBV19, the J call TRBJ1-1; tentative D call: TRBD1 (5 bases). V was pared by 4 bases and J by 0 bases, with 18 bases between. CDR1 and CDR2 from the germline V gene are LNHDA and SQIVND (reference sequence). There are 17 residues in the CDR3. The CDR3 loop reads CASSNLGTGVVNTEAFF. The DNA for the CDR3 is TGTGCCAGTAGTAATCTGGGGACCGGAGTCGTGAACACTGAAGCTTTCTTT.

This chain joins TRBV9 and TRBJ2-1; D call uncertain. Trimming cost V 4 bases and J 8 bases, with 22 bases left between them. CDR1 and CDR2 (germline): SGDLS, YYNGEE. This CDR3 comprises 16 residues. Written as DNA, the CDR3 is TGTGCCAGCAGCCCGCTTCCGGACCCGCACAATTATGAGCAGTTCTTC. Protein product: CASSPLPDPHNYEQFF.

This chain uses TRBV24-1 with TRBJ2-2; 9 bases fit TRBD1. This CDR3 contains 15 residues. The V gene's germline CDR1 is KGHDR and CDR2 SFDVKD. The trim removed 12 bases at V and 5 bases at J, leaving 12 bases unmatched. This chain's CDR3 is CAAQEQGARTGELFF. Written as DNA, the CDR3 is TGTGCCGCTCAAGAACAGGGGGCGAGGACCGGGGAGCTGTTTTTT.

This rearrangement joins TRBV6-5 to TRBJ1-3, with 10 bases identical to TRBD1. Germline CDR1 reads MNHEY; CDR2 reads SVGAGI. V trimming: 2 bases; J trimming: 5 bases; junction bases outside the gene matches: 6. This CDR3 has 16 residues. The CDR3 DNA is TGTGCCAGCAGTTACGAGACAGGGGGCGGAAGAAACACCATATATTTT. Translated, it gives CASSYETGGGRNTIYF.

This chain links TRBV7-2 with TRBJ1-3; D is undetermined. In germline, CDR1 is SGHTA, CDR2 FQGNSA. The CDR3 runs to 14 residues. V lost 2 bases to trimming and J lost 4 bases, with 9 bases between them. CDR3 sequence reads: CASSLKGSGNTIYF. CDR3 DNA: TGTGCCAGCAGCTTAAAGGGTTCCGGAAACACCATATATTTT.

V gene TRBV23-1 combines with J gene TRBJ1-5; no reliable D call. TRBV23-1 is annotated as an ORF whose role is uncertain. Deletions cut 2 bases from V and 5 bases from J, with 4 bases between. CDR3 length: 12 residues. CDR3 sequence: CASSQGDQPQHF. The CDR3 bases are TGCGCCAGCAGTCAAGGCGATCAGCCCCAGCATTTT.

CDR3 loop: CASSSGARGDTQYF. In DNA form, the CDR3 reads TGTGCCAGCAGTTCCGGGGCGAGGGGGGATACGCAGTATTTT. The chain combines TRBV6-5 with TRBJ2-3; TRBD1 is a possible D gene (6 bases). This CDR3 has 14 amino acids. Germline CDR1 MNHEY, CDR2 SVGAGI. Trimming cost V 4 bases and J 6 bases, with 14 bases left between them.

The J gene is TRBJ1-3, the V gene TRBV7-2; D is ambiguous. Germline V gene sequence: CDR1 SGHTA, CDR2 FQGNSA. The CDR3 is 16 amino acids. V shed 1 base and J shed 0 bases, with 10 bases lying between them. CDR3 sequence: CASSLGPVRSGNTIYF. The CDR3 DNA sequence: TGTGCCAGCAGCTTAGGGCCAGTTCGCTCTGGAAACACCATATATTTT.